The 21 T cell receptor beta chains below all came from one sample that was sequenced in a study of glioma-infiltrating T cells. The iRepertoire nested amplicon-rescue multiplex PCR amplified TCR alpha and beta CDR3s from RNA. In TCRdb, the multiplex PCR reads were re-called with MiXCR into one record per CDR3 protein. The table includes about 180,000 distinct CDR3 sequences, about 40% detected once. The sample taken for sequencing was glioma tissue, nonneoplastic brain tissue, or PBMCs (not recorded which). The source of these receptors is a human donor with low-grade glioma or glioblastoma, undergoing nonglioma brain surgery, or in good health (not recorded which).

This clonotype was detected many times. The chain carries TRBV2 and TRBJ1-1; 8 nucleotides line up with TRBD1. J gave up 3 bases and V 6 bases, and 6 bases lay outside the gene matches. CDR3 size: 14 residues. CDR1 and CDR2 from the germline V gene are SNHLY and FYNNEI. The CDR3 loop is CASRSRGRDTEAFF. CDR3 coding DNA: TGTGCCAGCAGAAGCAGGGGGCGCGACACTGAAGCTTTCTTT.

Concerning this clonotype itself: A much larger clonotype is one base distant, so this may be a read error. V is TRBV6-2 or TRBV6-3 and J is TRBJ2-4; D is possibly TRBD2 (5 bases). V lost 5 bases and J lost 9, with 17 bases in between. This CDR3 has 14 amino acids. Looked up from germline, CDR1 is MNHEY and CDR2 is SVGEGT. The CDR3 DNA follows: TGTGCCAGCAGTCCGCCGGGGAATCGTAGCATTCAGTACTTC. This codes for CASSPPGNRSIQYF.

About this clonotype itself: A much larger clone differs from this one at a single base, so this may be a read error. The chain employs TRBV27 and TRBJ2-3; the D is unclear. The CDR3 runs 15 residues. Germline V gene lookup returns CDR1 MNHEY and CDR2 SMNVEV (reference sequence). The V end was cut by 7 bases, the J end by 5 bases, with 19 bases between. CDR3 coding DNA: TGTGCCAGCATATCCCTCGCGGACGTCAAAGATACGCAGTATTTT. The encoded protein is CASISLADVKDTQYF.

This clonotype was observed at least ten times. This rearrangement joins TRBV2 to TRBJ2-1, with unresolved D. The CDR3 is made up of 13 amino acids. V lost 7 bases to trimming and J lost 3 bases, with 10 bases between them. Germline V CDR1 and CDR2: SNHLY, FYNNEI. For the CDR3, the DNA is TGTGCCAGCAAGCAGGCTAGCTACAATGAGCAGTTCTTC. It yields the protein CASKQASYNEQFF.

CDR3 DNA sequence: TGTGCCAGTAGTGCACCGGGACAGGGGAGCCTGCTCCAGCAGTACTTC. It translates to CASSAPGQGSLLQQYF. This chain joins TRBV19 and TRBJ2-7, with 10 bases aligning to TRBD1. The CDR3 runs to 16 residues. J was trimmed by 8 bases and V by 5 bases; bases with no gene match: 15. Germline values: CDR1 LNHDA, CDR2 SQIVND (reference sequence).

This rearrangement joins TRBV20-1 to TRBJ2-1; 10 bases agree with TRBD2. The V gene's germline CDR1 is DFQATT and CDR2 SNEGSKA (reference sequence). The CDR3 contains 17 residues. Losses at the gene ends were 5 bases for V and 0 bases for J; bases not matched to a gene: 10. For the CDR3, the DNA is TGCAGTGCTGGGGAGGTTAGCGGGAGGTACTCCTACAATGAGCAGTTCTTC. This codes for CSAGEVSGRYSYNEQFF.

This chain connects TRBV2 to TRBJ2-7, with 7 nucleotides matching TRBD2. This CDR3 spans 13 amino acids. The germline V gene encodes CDR1 SNHLY and CDR2 FYNNEI. The ends lost 5 bases at V and 7 bases at J; junction bases unmatched: 8. CDR3 protein: CASSWDYRGEQYF. The CDR3 region has the DNA TGTGCCAGCAGTTGGGACTACCGGGGGGAGCAGTACTTC.

A remark on this clonotype: Mismatch with germline at one junction end may stem from a read error. This chain connects TRBV6-9 to TRBJ1-3, with D tentatively TRBD1 (5 bases). CDR1 and CDR2 (germline): MNHGY, SVAAGI. The length of the CDR3 is 15 residues. Here the CDR3 reads CASSSPRDKGNNIYF. In nucleotides, the CDR3 is TGTGCCAGCAGTTCTCCCAGGGATAAGGGAAACAACATATATTTT.

On this clonotype: A much more abundant neighbour one base away suggests this may be a read error. This chain joins TRBV25-1 and TRBJ2-4, with 11 positions matching TRBD1. CDR1 and CDR2 (germline): MGHDK, SYGVNS. There are 13 residues in the CDR3. This CDR3 is CAGSGQGADIQYF. For the CDR3, the DNA is TGTGCCGGCAGTGGACAGGGGGCGGACATTCAGTACTTC. Using reference TRBV25-1 and TRBJ2-4 for the parts outside the CDR3, the full variable domain is EADIYQTPRYLVIGTGKKITLECSQTMGHDKMYWYQQDPGMELHLIHYSYGVNSTEKGDLSSESTVSRIRTEHFPLTLESARPSHTSQYLCAGSGQGADIQYFGAGTRLSVL.

As regards this clonotype: A much more abundant neighbour one base away suggests this may be a read error. This chain connects TRBV28 to TRBJ1-1; the D gene is possibly TRBD1 (6 bases). The germline V gene encodes CDR1 MDHEN and CDR2 SYDVKM. Trimming left V 5 bases short and J 8 bases short, with 21 bases between. The CDR3 extends over 15 amino acids. The CDR3 coding sequence is TGTGCCAGCAGTAAACCCGGGACATTAGCTAAAGAAGCTTTCTTT. It yields the protein CASSKPGTLAKEAFF.

This clonotype showed up just a few times. One base away lies a much larger clone, so this may be a sequencing read error. This sequence joins TRBV20-1 and TRBJ1-1; perhaps TRBD1 as D (6 bases). Germline V gene data show CDR1 as DFQATT and CDR2 as SNEGSKA (reference sequence). The CDR3 has 12 amino acids. V lost 4 bases and J lost 5, with 11 bases in between. CDR3 DNA sequence: TGCAGTGCTACAGGGGATATGACTGAAGCTTTCTTT. Encoded protein: CSATGDMTEAFF.

The table lists this clonotype with many counts. The chain combines TRBV24-1 with TRBJ2-3; the match to TRBD2 covers 7 bases. V lost 3 bases, J lost 2 bases, and 7 bases stayed unmatched. The length of the CDR3 is 16 residues. Germline values: CDR1 KGHDR, CDR2 SFDVKD. The CDR3 spells CATSDLPGLNTDTQYF. The DNA of the CDR3 is TGTGCCACCAGTGATCTCCCGGGACTAAACACAGATACGCAGTATTTT.

This clonotype was recorded only once. The chain combines TRBV19 with TRBJ1-5, with 12 positions matching TRBD1. CDR1 and CDR2 (germline): LNHDA, SQIVND (reference sequence). There are 16 residues in the CDR3. The ends lost 5 bases at V and 8 bases at J; junction bases unmatched: 10. The CDR3 nucleotides are TGTGCCAGTAGTGTAAGACCGGGACAGGGGGCCAAGCCCCAGCATTTT. Translating gives CASSVRPGQGAKPQHF.

The table lists this clonotype with many counts. V gene TRBV6-1 combines with J gene TRBJ2-3; D ambiguous. Trimming took off 7 bases at V and 1 base at J, with 9 bases between the two ends. The CDR3 has 13 amino acids. CDR1 and CDR2 from the germline V gene are MNHNS and SASEGT. CDR3 bases: TGTGCCAGCATGAAGCCCGGCACAGATACGCAGTATTTT. Amino acids: CASMKPGTDTQYF.

Remarks on this clonotype: This CDR3 fails to terminate in the conserved phenylalanine or tryptophan, so it likely reflects a read error. The V gene is TRBV6-4, the J gene TRBJ2-1; no firm D call. The CDR3 contains 15 residues. The germline V and J ends were trimmed by 3 bases and 6 bases, with 15 bases remaining between them. Germline V gene data show CDR1 as MRHNA and CDR2 as SNTAGT. DNA for the CDR3: TGTGCCAGCAGTGAGCGACGGAGAATGGGCAATGAGCAGTTCTTA. Translation gives CASSERRRMGNEQFL.

A word on this clonotype: This may be a read error, as it is one base from a much larger clone. The chain links TRBV3-1 to TRBJ2-3; D possibly corresponds to TRBD2 (6 bases). This CDR3 comprises 15 residues. Germline CDR1 is LGHDT and CDR2 is YNNKEL (reference sequence). The V end was cut by 9 bases, the J end by 3 bases, with 19 bases between. CDR3 in amino acids: CASTNTEGLTDTQYF. In DNA, the CDR3 is TGTGCCAGTACAAACACGGAGGGCTTAACAGATACGCAGTATTTT.

With regard to this clonotype: A much more abundant neighbour one base away suggests this may be a read error. The chain joins TRBV6-2 or TRBV6-3 to TRBJ1-1, with a tentative D call TRBD1 (6 bases). CDR1 is MNHEY, CDR2 SVGEGT, per germline. The V gene lost 11 bases and the J gene lost 3 bases, with 13 bases spanning the gap. This CDR3 is built from 12 residues. Written as DNA, the CDR3 is TGTGCCGGCCGGGACACCTACACTGAAGCTTTCTTT. It specifies CAGRDTYTEAFF.

This clonotype came up many times. CDR3 region: CASSQDLTGGGYTF. CDR3 bases: TGTGCCAGCAGCCAAGATCTAACAGGAGGCGGCTACACCTTC. This chain connects TRBV3-1 to TRBJ1-2; a weak D match, TRBD1 (5 bases). CDR3 length equals 14 residues. Germline V gene sequence: CDR1 LGHDT, CDR2 YNNKEL (reference sequence). The ends were cut back, 0 bases at V and 8 bases at J, with 13 bases in the middle.

This clonotype was counted at least ten times. This chain uses TRBV4-1 with TRBJ1-1; no clear D. Germline V lookup: CDR1 MGHRA, CDR2 YSYEKL. V lost 5 bases, J lost 0 bases, and 7 bases lay in between. The CDR3 runs 13 residues. In nucleotides, the CDR3 is TGCGCCAGCAGCTTCCAGATGAACACTGAAGCTTTCTTT. It translates to CASSFQMNTEAFF.

V gene TRBV29-1 combines with J gene TRBJ2-2; 13 nucleotides line up with TRBD2. J lost 3 bases, V lost 5 bases, and 15 bases had no gene match. The CDR3 extends over 19 amino acids. Germline V gene lookup returns CDR1 SQVTM and CDR2 ANQGSEA. CDR3 nucleotide sequence: TGCAGCGTTTGTCTCGGGGGACTAGCGGGACGAGGGGACACCGGGGAGCTGTTTTTT. Translation: CSVCLGGLAGRGDTGELFF.

The chain carries TRBV2 and TRBJ2-2, with 11 bases identical to TRBD1. Germline CDR1 reads SNHLY; CDR2 reads FYNNEI. This CDR3 has 14 amino acids. The V gene end was trimmed by 6 bases and the J gene end by 5 bases; junction bases not matched to a gene: 2. CDR3 sequence (DNA): TGTGCCAGCAGGGGGACAGGGGGGACCGGGGAGCTGTTTTTT. Translating gives CASRGTGGTGELFF.